This T cell receptor (beta chain) was sequenced during a study of blood T cells in healthy people across ages. This clonotype was detected only a few times. It was with a sample-barcoded 5' primer and a J-beta primer mix that a second PCR of roughly 7 to 11 cycles was run. TCRdb re-derived calls from the 5' RACE reads in MiXCR, one entry per CDR3 protein. Among about 1 million distinct CDR3 sequences listed, around 25% were seen once. This CDR3 comprises 14 residues. Germline CDR1 and CDR2: MGHRA and YSYEKL. Deletions cut 0 bases from V and 7 bases from J, with 12 bases between. These data also formed part of another study, on T cells of mothers and their children. In that study: No persistent microchimeric T cell clones were detected at 95 to 100 clones per million clonotypes sensitivity.

The gene calls are TRBV4-1 and TRBJ2-5; maybe TRBD2 (5 bases). The receptor was isolated from a girl aged 2 to 9 in good health. The specimen sequenced was blood. CDR3: CASSQDEGRGTQYF. As DNA, the CDR3 is TGCGCCAGCAGCCAAGATGAGGGCCGGGGGACCCAGTACTTC.